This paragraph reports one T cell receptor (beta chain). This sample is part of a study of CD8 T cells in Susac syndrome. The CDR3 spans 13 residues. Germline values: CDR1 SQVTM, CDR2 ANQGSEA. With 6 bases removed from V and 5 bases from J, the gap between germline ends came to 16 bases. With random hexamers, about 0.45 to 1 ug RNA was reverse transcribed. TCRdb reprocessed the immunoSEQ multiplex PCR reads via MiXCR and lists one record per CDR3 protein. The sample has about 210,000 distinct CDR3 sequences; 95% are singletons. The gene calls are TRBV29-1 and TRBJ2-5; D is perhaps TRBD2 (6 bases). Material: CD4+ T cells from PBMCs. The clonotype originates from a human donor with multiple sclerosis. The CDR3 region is CSVRASVGETQYF. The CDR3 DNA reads TGCAGCGTCCGGGCTAGCGTTGGGGAGACCCAGTACTTC.